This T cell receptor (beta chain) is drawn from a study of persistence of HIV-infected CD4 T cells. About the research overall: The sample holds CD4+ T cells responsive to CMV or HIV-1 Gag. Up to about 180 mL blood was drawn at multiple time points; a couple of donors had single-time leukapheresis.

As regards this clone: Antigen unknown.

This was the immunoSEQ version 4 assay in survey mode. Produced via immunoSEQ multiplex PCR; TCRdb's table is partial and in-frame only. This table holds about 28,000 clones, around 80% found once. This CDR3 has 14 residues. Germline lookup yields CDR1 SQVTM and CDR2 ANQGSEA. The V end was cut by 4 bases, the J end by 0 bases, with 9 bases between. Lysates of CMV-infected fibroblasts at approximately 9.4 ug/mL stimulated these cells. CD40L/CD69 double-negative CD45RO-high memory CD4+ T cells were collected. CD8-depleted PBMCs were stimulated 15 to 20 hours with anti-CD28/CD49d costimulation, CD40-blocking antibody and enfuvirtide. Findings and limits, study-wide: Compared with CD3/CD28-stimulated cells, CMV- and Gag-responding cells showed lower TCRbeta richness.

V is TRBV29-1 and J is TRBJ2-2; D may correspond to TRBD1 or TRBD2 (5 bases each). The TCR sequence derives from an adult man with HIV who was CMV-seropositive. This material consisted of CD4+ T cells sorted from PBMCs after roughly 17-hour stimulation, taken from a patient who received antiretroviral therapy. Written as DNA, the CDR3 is TGCAGCGTTGGTGGGACGACGAACACCGGGGAGCTGTTTTTT. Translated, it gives CSVGGTTNTGELFF.